This TCR beta chain is from a study of T-cell memory formation after mild COVID-19. TCRdb reanalysed the 5' RACE reads using MiXCR and keeps one entry per CDR3 protein. Seen here are 300,000 to 400,000 distinct CDR3 sequences, 25% to 30% observed once, and the top ten hold 13%. Study observations and caveats: The finding that pre-infection memory included some responding clones suggested that cross-reactive memory joined.

Points on this clonotype: Its antigen is unknown.

Germline CDR1 reads SGHTA; CDR2 reads FQGNSA. The ends lost 6 bases at V and 5 bases at J; junction bases unmatched: 11. This CDR3 has 15 residues. The sample taken for sequencing was PBMCs or a T cell subset sorted from them (not recorded which). The sequence came from an adult woman who had mild COVID-19 (a few samples of this study predate the infection). Cell type and time point are not known. The chain uses TRBV7-2 and TRBJ2-3, with 7 bases identical to TRBD2. The CDR3 reads CASSEVAGEGDTQYF. Written as DNA, the CDR3 is TGTGCCAGCAGTGAAGTCGCGGGGGAGGGAGATACGCAGTATTTT.